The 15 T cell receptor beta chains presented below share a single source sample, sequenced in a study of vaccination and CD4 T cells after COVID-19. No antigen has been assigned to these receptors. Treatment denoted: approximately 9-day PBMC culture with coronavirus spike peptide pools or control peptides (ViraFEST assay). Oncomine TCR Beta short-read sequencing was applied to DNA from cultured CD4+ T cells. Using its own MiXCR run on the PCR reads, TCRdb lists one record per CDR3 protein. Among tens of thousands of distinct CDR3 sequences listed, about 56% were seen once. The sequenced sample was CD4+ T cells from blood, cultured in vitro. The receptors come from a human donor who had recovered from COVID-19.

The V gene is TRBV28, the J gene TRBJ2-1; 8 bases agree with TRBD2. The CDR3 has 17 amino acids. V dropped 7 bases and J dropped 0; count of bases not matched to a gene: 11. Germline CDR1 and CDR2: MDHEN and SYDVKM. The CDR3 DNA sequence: TGTGCCAGCACTTCAGCGGGAGACCGTCGCTCCTACAATGAGCAGTTCTTC. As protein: CASTSAGDRRSYNEQFF.

This chain's CDR3 is CATQGSGQGDNEQFF. CDR3 coding DNA: TGTGCCACCCAAGGATCGGGACAGGGAGACAATGAGCAGTTCTTC. This chain uses TRBV10-3 with TRBJ2-1, with 9 bases aligning to TRBD1. V trimming: 10 bases; J trimming: 5 bases; junction bases outside the gene matches: 12. The germline V gene has CDR1 ENHRY and CDR2 SYGVKD. This CDR3 region has 15 residues.

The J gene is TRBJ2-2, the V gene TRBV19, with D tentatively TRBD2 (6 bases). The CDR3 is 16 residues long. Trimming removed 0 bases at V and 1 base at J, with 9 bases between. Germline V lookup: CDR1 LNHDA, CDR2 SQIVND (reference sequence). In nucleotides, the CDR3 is TGTGCCAGTAGTATAGAGGGCGGGATGAACACCGGGGAGCTGTTTTTT. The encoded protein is CASSIEGGMNTGELFF.

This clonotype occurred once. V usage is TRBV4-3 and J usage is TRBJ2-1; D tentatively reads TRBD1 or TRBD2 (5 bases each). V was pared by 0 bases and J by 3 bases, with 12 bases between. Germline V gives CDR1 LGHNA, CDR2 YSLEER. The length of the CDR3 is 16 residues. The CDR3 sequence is CASSQDPGTGYNEQFF. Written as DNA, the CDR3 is TGCGCCAGCAGCCAAGATCCCGGGACCGGCTACAATGAGCAGTTCTTC.

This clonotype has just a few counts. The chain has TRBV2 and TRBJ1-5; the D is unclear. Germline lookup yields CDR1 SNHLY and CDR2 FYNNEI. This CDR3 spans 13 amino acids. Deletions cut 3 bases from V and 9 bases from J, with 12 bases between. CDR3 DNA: TGTGCCAGCAGTGAGACGGGGTACCGGCCCCAGCATTTT. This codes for CASSETGYRPQHF.

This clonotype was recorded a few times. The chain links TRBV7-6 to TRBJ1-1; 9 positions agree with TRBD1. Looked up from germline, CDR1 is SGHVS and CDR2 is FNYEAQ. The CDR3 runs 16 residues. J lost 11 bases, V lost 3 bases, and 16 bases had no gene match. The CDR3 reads CASSFGPGQGRVVAFF. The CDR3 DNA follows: TGTGCCAGCAGCTTCGGACCGGGACAGGGCCGTGTGGTGGCTTTCTTT.

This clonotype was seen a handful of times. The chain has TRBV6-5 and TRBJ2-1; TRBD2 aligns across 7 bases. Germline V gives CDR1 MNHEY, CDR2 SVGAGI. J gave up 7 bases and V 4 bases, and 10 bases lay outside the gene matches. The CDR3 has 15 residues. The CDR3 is CASSSNPGTINEQFF. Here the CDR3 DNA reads TGTGCCAGCAGTTCTAACCCCGGGACTATAAATGAGCAGTTCTTC.

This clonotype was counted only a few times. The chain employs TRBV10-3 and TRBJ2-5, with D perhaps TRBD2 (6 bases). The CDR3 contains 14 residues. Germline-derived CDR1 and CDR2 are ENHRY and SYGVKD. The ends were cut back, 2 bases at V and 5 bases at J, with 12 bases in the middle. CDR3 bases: TGTGCCATCAGTGAGACCTTTGGGGGGGAGACCCAGTACTTC. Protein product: CAISETFGGETQYF.

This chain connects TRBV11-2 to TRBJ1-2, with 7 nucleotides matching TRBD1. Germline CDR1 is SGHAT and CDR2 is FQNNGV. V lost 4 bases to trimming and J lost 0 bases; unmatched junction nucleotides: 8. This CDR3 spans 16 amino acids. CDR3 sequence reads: CASSSYRGSSNYGYTF. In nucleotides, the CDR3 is TGTGCCAGCAGCTCGTACAGGGGCTCCTCTAACTATGGCTACACCTTC.

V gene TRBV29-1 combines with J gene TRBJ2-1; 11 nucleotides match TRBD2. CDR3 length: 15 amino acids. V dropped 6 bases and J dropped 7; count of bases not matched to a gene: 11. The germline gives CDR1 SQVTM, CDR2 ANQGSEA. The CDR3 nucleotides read TGCAGCGTGTCTAGCGGGAGGTTTATCGGGAATGAGCAGTTCTTC. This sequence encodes CSVSSGRFIGNEQFF.

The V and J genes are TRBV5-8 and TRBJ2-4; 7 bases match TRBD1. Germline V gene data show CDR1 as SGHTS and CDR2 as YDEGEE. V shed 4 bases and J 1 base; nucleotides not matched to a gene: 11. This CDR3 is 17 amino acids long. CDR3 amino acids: CASSPRQGLSAKNIQYF. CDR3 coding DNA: TGTGCCAGCAGCCCACGACAGGGTCTTTCCGCCAAAAACATTCAGTACTTC.

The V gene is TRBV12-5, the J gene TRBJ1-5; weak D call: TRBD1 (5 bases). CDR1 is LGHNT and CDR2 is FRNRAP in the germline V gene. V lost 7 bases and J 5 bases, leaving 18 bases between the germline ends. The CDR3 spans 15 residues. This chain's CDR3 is CASAPGGGWDQPQHF. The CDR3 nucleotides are TGTGCTAGTGCCCCTGGGGGGGGATGGGATCAGCCCCAGCATTTT.

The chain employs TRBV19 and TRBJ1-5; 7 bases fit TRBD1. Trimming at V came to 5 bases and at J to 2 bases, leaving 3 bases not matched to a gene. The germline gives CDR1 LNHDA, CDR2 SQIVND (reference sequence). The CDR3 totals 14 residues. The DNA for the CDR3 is TGTGCCAGTAGTTTTCAGGGGGGCAATCAGCCCCAGCATTTT. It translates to CASSFQGGNQPQHF.

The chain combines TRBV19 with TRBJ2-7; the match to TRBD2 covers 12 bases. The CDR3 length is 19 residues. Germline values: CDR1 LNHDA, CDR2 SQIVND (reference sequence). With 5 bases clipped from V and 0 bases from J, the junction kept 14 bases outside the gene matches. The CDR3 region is CASSLRGTGTSGHSYEQYF. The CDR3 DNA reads TGTGCCAGTAGTTTGAGGGGGACCGGGACTAGCGGGCACTCCTACGAGCAGTACTTC.

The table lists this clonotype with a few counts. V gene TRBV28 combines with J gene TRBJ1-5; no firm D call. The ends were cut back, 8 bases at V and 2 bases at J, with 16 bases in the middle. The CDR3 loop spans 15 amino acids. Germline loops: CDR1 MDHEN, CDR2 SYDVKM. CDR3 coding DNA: TGTGCCAGCGTAACGTGGGAAGTTGGCAATCAGCCCCAGCATTTT. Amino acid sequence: CASVTWEVGNQPQHF.